This TCR beta chain was recovered during a study of blood T cells in healthy people across ages. A J-beta primer mix and a sample-barcoded 5' primer were used in a second PCR of about 7 to 11 cycles. TCRdb independently ran MiXCR on the 5' RACE reads; one entry per CDR3 protein. The sample carries 700,000 to 900,000 distinct CDR3 sequences, around half recorded once. Trimming at V came to 8 bases and at J to 0 bases, leaving 6 bases not matched to a gene. CDR3 size: 16 residues. The germline V gene has CDR1 SQVTM and CDR2 ANQGSEA. V usage is TRBV29-1 and J usage is TRBJ2-5; 16 bases fit TRBD2. Material for sequencing was blood. This TCR was recovered from a man older than 75 in good health. The CDR3 region has the DNA TGCAGCACCGAGGGACTAGCGGGAGGGTACCAAGAGACCCAGTACTTC. Translated: CSTEGLAGGYQETQYF.